Here is one T cell receptor (beta chain) with its context. Its antigen is currently unknown. The data derive from a study of early T cells in non-severe SARS-CoV-2 infection. Study-wide background: With bulk RNA from unsorted whole blood as input, sequencing yielded unpaired chains. General study points: VDJdb matching skewed toward anti-spike CD8 responses, missing private and CD4 specificities.

The CDR3 is 12 amino acids. V lost 1 base and J lost 8, with 6 bases in between. CDR1 and CDR2 (germline): SGHAT, FQDESV (reference sequence). Attached unique molecular identifiers marked individual cDNA molecules. TCRdb re-analysed the 5' RACE reads in MiXCR, keeping a single row per CDR3 protein. The data show some 80,000 distinct CDR3 sequences, more than 9% seen once. The receptor's source is an adult who was a healthcare worker with PCR-confirmed SARS-CoV-2 infection or an uninfected control (not recorded which). The V call is TRBV11-1, the J call TRBJ2-1, with no clear D. Sequenced here: whole blood, sampled at baseline. The CDR3 DNA reads as TGTGCCAGCAGCTTAGGATTAGATGAGCAGTTCTTC. Translating gives CASSLGLDEQFF.